Each of the 27 T cell receptor beta chains below was sequenced from the same sample in a study of beta chain features in type 1 diabetes. Every isolated RNA sample was fully reverse transcribed, so sequencing captured expressed TCRB transcripts. Libraries were prepared by immunoSEQ multiplex PCR; TCRdb keeps only in-frame clonotypes and omits some of them. This sample has 200,000 to 300,000 clones, with about 20% found just once. Study conclusions and caveats: All four CD4+ subsets of Type 1 diabetes patients contained TCRB CDR3s that were moderately but significantly shorter.

No antigen has been assigned to these receptors. Sequenced input: naive CD4+ T cells from blood. The receptors were gathered from a woman aged 40-49 years with type 1 diabetes.

This chain links TRBV9 with TRBJ1-2; D is undetermined. V lost 0 bases and J lost 0, with 6 bases in between. The length of the CDR3 is 14 residues. Germline V gene data show CDR1 as SGDLS and CDR2 as YYNGEE. Here the CDR3 DNA reads TGTGCCAGCAGCGTAGGCCAGTCTAACTATGGCTACACCTTC. Residues: CASSVGQSNYGYTF.

The genes are TRBV7-6 and TRBJ1-1; 7 nucleotides align to TRBD1. Per germline, CDR1 SGHVS and CDR2 FNYEAQ. The trim removed 1 base at V and 2 bases at J, leaving 1 base unmatched. This CDR3 contains 14 residues. The CDR3 nucleotides read TGTGCCAGCAGCTTAGGACAGGGAAACACTGAAGCTTTCTTT. Residues: CASSLGQGNTEAFF. The entire variable domain, with the rest obtained from reference TRBV7-6 and TRBJ1-1, is as follows: GAGVSQSPRYKVTKRGQDVALRCDPISGHVSLYWYRQALGQGPEFLTYFNYEAQQDKSGLPNDRFSAERPEGSISTLTIQRTEQRDSAMYRCASSLGQGNTEAFFGQGTRLTVV.

The V and J genes are TRBV5-1 and TRBJ1-2, with D unresolved. There are 12 residues in the CDR3. Trimming removed 4 bases at V and 2 bases at J, with 6 bases between. The germline gives CDR1 SGHRS, CDR2 YFSETQ. CDR3 amino acids: CASSAGNYGYTF. CDR3 nucleotides: TGCGCCAGCAGCGCCGGGAACTATGGCTACACCTTC.

This clone occurred a few times. The chain links TRBV5-1 to TRBJ2-5; 10 bases agree with TRBD2. This CDR3 spans 16 amino acids. Germline values: CDR1 SGHRS, CDR2 YFSETQ. The V gene end was trimmed by 4 bases and the J gene end by 1 base; junction bases not matched to a gene: 7. In DNA, the CDR3 is TGCGCCAGCAGCCCGTCCGGACTAGCGGCCCAAGAGACCCAGTACTTC. Its protein product is CASSPSGLAAQETQYF. Supplemented by reference TRBV5-1 and TRBJ2-5, the full variable domain reads KAGVTQTPRYLIKTRGQQVTLSCSPISGHRSVSWYQQTPGQGLQFLFEYFSETQRNKGNFPGRFSGRQFSNSRSEMNVSTLELGDSALYLCASSPSGLAAQETQYFGPGTRLLVL.

The rearrangement links TRBV7-3 to TRBJ1-5, with D unclear. Germline CDR1 and CDR2: SGHTA and FQGTGA. V lost 1 base, J lost 5 bases, and 9 bases lay in between. The CDR3 is 14 amino acids. In nucleotides, the CDR3 is TGTGCCAGCAGCTTAAGCGGGCCGGATCAGCCCCAGCATTTT. This translates into CASSLSGPDQPQHF.

The chain uses TRBV6-5 and TRBJ2-7; 12 nucleotides match TRBD1. The V and J ends lost 1 base and 7 bases, in that order; junction bases with no gene match: 8. CDR1 is MNHEY, CDR2 SVGAGI, per germline. The CDR3 contains 16 residues. CDR3: CASSYWPGQGAGEQYF. CDR3 sequence (DNA): TGTGCCAGCAGTTACTGGCCGGGACAGGGGGCGGGTGAGCAGTACTTC.

The rearrangement joins TRBV28 to TRBJ2-2; tentatively, D is TRBD1 (7 bases). Trimming removed 3 bases from V and 8 bases from J, with 16 bases in between. Germline values: CDR1 MDHEN, CDR2 SYDVKM. This CDR3 has 15 residues. CDR3 DNA: TGTGCCAGCAGTTTTGGGGGGACAGCATCTGGGGAGCTGTTTTTT. This codes for CASSFGGTASGELFF.

The chain couples TRBV5-4 to TRBJ2-1; D uncertain. The V gene's germline CDR1 is SGHNT and CDR2 YYREEE (reference sequence). The CDR3 is made up of 16 amino acids. Trimming pared 0 bases from V and 0 bases from J, leaving 10 bases between. The CDR3 protein is CASSLGSSRSYNEQFF. The CDR3, as DNA: TGTGCCAGCAGCTTGGGAAGCTCCCGCTCCTACAATGAGCAGTTCTTC.

This clone was counted a few times. The gene calls are TRBV18 and TRBJ2-5; D might be TRBD1 (6 bases). With 0 bases removed from V and 5 bases from J, the gap between germline ends came to 13 bases. Germline lookup yields CDR1 KGHSH and CDR2 LQKENI. This CDR3 is built from 15 residues. The DNA of the CDR3 is TGTGCCAGCTCACCACCGTCGAACAGGGAGGAGACCCAGTACTTC. Translating it yields CASSPPSNREETQYF.

This clone came up a few times. The chain links TRBV13 to TRBJ2-3, with 7 bases identical to TRBD1. V gave up 0 bases and J gave up 2 bases; unmatched junction bases: 8. Germline assignment: CDR1 PRHDT and CDR2 FYEKMQ (reference sequence). CDR3 size: 17 residues. The CDR3: CASSLGRYRGNTDTQYF. The CDR3 region has the DNA TGTGCCAGCAGCTTAGGCCGCTACAGGGGAAACACAGATACGCAGTATTTT.

CDR3 sequence (DNA): TGTGCCAGTCGCCGGGATCGTTCGGAACAGCCCCAGCATTTT. This translates into CASRRDRSEQPQHF. The chain has TRBV19 and TRBJ1-5; D not resolved. Germline V gives CDR1 LNHDA, CDR2 SQIVND (reference sequence). The CDR3 totals 14 residues. The V end lost 8 bases, the J end lost 7 bases, and 18 bases lay between the germline ends.

This rearrangement joins TRBV28 to TRBJ2-3, with 9 bases identical to TRBD2. Germline assignment: CDR1 MDHEN and CDR2 SYDVKM. The J segment lost 0 bases and the V segment lost 7 bases, leaving 8 bases of the junction unmatched. This CDR3 has 16 amino acids. The CDR3 spells CASTSGEVLSTDTQYF. The CDR3, as DNA: TGTGCCAGCACTAGCGGGGAAGTCCTTAGCACAGATACGCAGTATTTT.

The rearrangement uses TRBV6-5 and TRBJ2-7; perhaps TRBD2 as D (6 bases). Trimming removed 6 bases at V and 4 bases at J, with 13 bases between. There are 13 residues in the CDR3. Germline V gene lookup returns CDR1 MNHEY and CDR2 SVGAGI. This CDR3 reads CASRTGVGYEQYF. The CDR3 bases are TGTGCCAGCAGGACGGGAGTAGGGTACGAGCAGTACTTC.

Only a few counts were recorded for this clone. The rearrangement links TRBV6-5 to TRBJ1-2; 7 positions agree with TRBD1. Germline trimming cut 5 bases from V and 4 bases from J; bases unmatched to any gene: 10. The CDR3 has 15 residues. Germline-derived CDR1 and CDR2 are MNHEY and SVGAGI. This CDR3 reads CASSGGRQGLYGYTF. CDR3 DNA sequence: TGTGCCAGCAGTGGCGGCCGACAGGGACTCTATGGCTACACCTTC.

This clone was detected only a few times. The V and J genes are TRBV30 and TRBJ1-1; the D is unclear. Trimming took off 8 bases at V and 2 bases at J, with 15 bases between the two ends. There are 13 residues in the CDR3. Germline lookup yields CDR1 GTSNPN and CDR2 SVGIG (reference sequence). The CDR3 is CAGGRRSNTEAFF. DNA of the CDR3: TGTGCCGGAGGTCGCAGGTCCAACACTGAAGCTTTCTTT. Full variable domain (remainder filled in from reference TRBV30 and TRBJ1-1): SQTIHQWPATLVQPVGSPLSLECTVEGTSNPNLYWYRQAAGRGLQLLFYSVGIGQISSEVPQNLSASRPQDRQFILSSKKLLLSDSGFYLCAGGRRSNTEAFFGQGTRLTVV.

This clone was seen only a few times. Other DNA sequences in the same sample also yield this CDR3. V usage is TRBV4-1 and J usage is TRBJ2-7; TRBD2 aligns across 10 bases. J lost 0 bases, V lost 3 bases, and 5 bases had no gene match. Germline CDR1 is MGHRA and CDR2 is YSYEKL. The length of the CDR3 is 16 residues. CDR3: CASSHRTSGSSYEQYF. For the CDR3, the DNA is TGCGCCAGCAGCCACCGGACTAGCGGTAGCTCCTACGAGCAGTACTTC.

The CDR3 DNA reads as TGTGCCAGCAGTTTTAACAGCTACTATGGCTACACCTTC. Translation gives CASSFNSYYGYTF. This rearrangement joins TRBV27 to TRBJ1-2; D gene uncertain. V was pared by 3 bases and J by 3 bases, with 8 bases between. The CDR3 length is 13 residues. CDR1 and CDR2 from the germline V gene are MNHEY and SMNVEV (reference sequence).

The CDR3 loop reads CASSVGPPDRGLNEQFF. CDR3 DNA sequence: TGTGCCAGCAGCGTAGGCCCTCCGGACAGGGGATTGAATGAGCAGTTCTTC. The chain uses TRBV9 and TRBJ2-1; 9 bases match TRBD1. The CDR3 covers 17 residues. The trim removed 0 bases at V and 7 bases at J, leaving 11 bases unmatched. The germline V gene encodes CDR1 SGDLS and CDR2 YYNGEE.

This clone was observed a few times. The chain carries TRBV7-2 and TRBJ2-2; 8 nucleotides align to TRBD1. After removal of 5 bases from V and 6 bases from J, the junction contained 11 bases not matched to a gene. Germline CDR1 SGHTA, CDR2 FQGNSA. The CDR3 sequence is 16 residues long. This CDR3 is CASSPQTGVYAGELFF. The CDR3 DNA sequence: TGTGCCAGCAGCCCCCAGACAGGGGTTTATGCCGGGGAGCTGTTTTTT.

Only a few counts were recorded for this clone. The chain combines TRBV30 with TRBJ2-7; D might be TRBD2 (6 bases). The CDR3 consists of 14 residues. V was cut by 3 bases and J by 0 bases, with 12 bases left in between. Per the germline V gene, CDR1 is GTSNPN and CDR2 is SVGIG (reference sequence). The CDR3 nucleotides are TGTGCCTGGAGGGCTTCTAGCGCCTCCTACGAGCAGTACTTC. Translated: CAWRASSASYEQYF.

The chain couples TRBV4-3 to TRBJ2-7; D perhaps matches TRBD2 (6 bases). From germline, CDR1 is LGHNA and CDR2 YSLEER. The CDR3 runs 16 residues. Trimming removed 4 bases at V and 4 bases at J, with 20 bases between. Here the CDR3 reads CASSPERLVDTYEQYF. The CDR3 nucleotides read TGCGCCAGCAGCCCGGAGAGACTAGTCGATACTTACGAGCAGTACTTC.

Here the CDR3 DNA reads TGTGCCAGCAGCGCTGACAGGGCGATGGCCCAGCATTTT. The encoded protein is CASSADRAMAQHF. The V gene is TRBV5-6, the J gene TRBJ1-5; 7 bases are shared with TRBD1. This CDR3 spans 13 amino acids. The V segment lost 4 bases and the J segment 11 bases; nucleotides outside the gene matches: 9. Germline values: CDR1 SGHDT, CDR2 YYEEEE.

This clone turned up a few times. This chain uses TRBV6-6 with TRBJ1-5; tentatively, D is TRBD1 (6 bases). Trimming stripped 8 bases from V and 0 bases from J, with 11 bases between. The CDR3 runs to 14 residues. The germline V gene has CDR1 MNHNY and CDR2 SVGAGI (reference sequence). This CDR3 is CASVQGPSNQPQHF. CDR3 nucleotide sequence: TGTGCCAGCGTACAGGGCCCTAGCAATCAGCCCCAGCATTTT.

This clone was recorded only once. The V call is TRBV19, the J call TRBJ2-1, with a tentative D call TRBD1 (5 bases). The CDR3 is made up of 13 amino acids. Trimming pared 5 bases from V and 6 bases from J, leaving 11 bases between. Germline CDR1 and CDR2: LNHDA and SQIVND (reference sequence). CDR3 DNA: TGTGCCAGTAGTCAAATGACAGTCAATGAGCAGTTCTTC. This gives the protein CASSQMTVNEQFF.

This clone was seen more than once but under ten times. For the CDR3, the DNA is TGCGCCAGCAGCCAGCGGGACGTTGGCACAGATACGCAGTATTTT. This encodes CASSQRDVGTDTQYF. The chain is built from TRBV4-3 and TRBJ2-3, with a tentative D call TRBD2 (6 bases). V shed 3 bases and J shed 1 base, with 11 bases lying between them. Germline CDR1 LGHNA, CDR2 YSLEER. There are 15 residues in the CDR3.

This clone was observed a few times. This chain connects TRBV11-1 to TRBJ2-1; 9 nucleotides agree with TRBD1. This CDR3 contains 16 residues. The J segment lost 6 bases and the V segment lost 3 bases, leaving 9 bases of the junction unmatched. Germline values: CDR1 SGHAT, CDR2 FQDESV (reference sequence). CDR3 sequence (DNA): TGTGCCAGCAGCTTCCCCCGGGACAGGGCTTTCAATGAGCAGTTCTTC. This translates into CASSFPRDRAFNEQFF.

The gene calls are TRBV4-3 and TRBJ2-1, with D perhaps TRBD1 (5 bases). V lost 0 bases and J lost 3, with 12 bases in between. Germline CDR1 is LGHNA and CDR2 is YSLEER. The CDR3 is 16 amino acids. The CDR3 sequence: CASSQEPQGIYNEQFF. The CDR3 DNA is TGCGCCAGCAGCCAAGAGCCGCAGGGAATCTACAATGAGCAGTTCTTC.